This entry lists 30 T cell receptor beta chains sequenced from one sample in a study of cytomegalovirus exposure and HLA in healthy donors. In the PCR, 60 Vbeta and 13 Jbeta primers were used. TCRdb's table, derived via immunoSEQ multiplex PCR, lists solely in-frame clones and lacks some. The profile shows approximately 110,000 clones, about 77% of them singletons. Source material: PBMCs. The receptor set was obtained from a woman younger than 45 in good health and CMV-seropositive.

V gene TRBV2 combines with J gene TRBJ2-1; perhaps TRBD2 as D (6 bases). V shed 4 bases and J shed 7 bases, with 14 bases lying between them. The CDR3 is 14 residues long. Germline CDR1 reads SNHLY; CDR2 reads FYNNEI. As DNA, the CDR3 is TGTGCCAGCAGTGGCCTGGAGGGGAGGAATGAGCAGTTCTTC. This codes for CASSGLEGRNEQFF.

This chain joins TRBV27 and TRBJ1-5; D is ambiguous. In germline, CDR1 is MNHEY, CDR2 SMNVEV (reference sequence). The CDR3 is 15 amino acids. V was shortened by 4 bases and J by 3 bases, with 13 bases between the two germline ends. Written as DNA, the CDR3 is TGTGCCAGCAGTTCTATAGGACGGGACAATCAGCCCCAGCATTTT. Translating gives CASSSIGRDNQPQHF.

This chain links TRBV4-1 with TRBJ2-3; D remains unclear. The V gene lost 1 base and the J gene lost 6 bases, with 8 bases spanning the gap. The CDR3 sequence is 13 residues long. CDR1 MGHRA and CDR2 YSYEKL come from the germline V gene. The CDR3: CASSQANGDTQYF. CDR3 bases: TGCGCCAGCAGCCAAGCAAACGGGGATACGCAGTATTTT.

This chain links TRBV6-4 with TRBJ1-2, with 7 bases lining up with TRBD1. Germline V gene sequence: CDR1 MRHNA, CDR2 SNTAGT. The CDR3 is made up of 15 amino acids. V trimming: 3 bases; J trimming: 4 bases; junction bases outside the gene matches: 8. The CDR3 nucleotides are TGTGCCAGCAGTGAGGCCGGGACAGAACTCTATGGCTACACCTTC. Translation: CASSEAGTELYGYTF.

This chain connects TRBV29-1 to TRBJ2-7; possibly TRBD1 for D (5 bases). Looked up from germline, CDR1 is SQVTM and CDR2 is ANQGSEA. This CDR3 region has 13 residues. Trimming took 0 bases from V and 3 from J, leaving 9 bases between them. The CDR3 DNA follows: TGCAGCGTTGAAGACAGGGTGGGCTACGAGCAGTACTTC. Translation: CSVEDRVGYEQYF.

The chain uses TRBV5-4 and TRBJ1-1, with a possible D match to TRBD1 (5 bases). The V and J ends lost 4 bases and 7 bases respectively, with 17 bases between them. CDR3 size: 14 residues. The germline V gene encodes CDR1 SGHNT and CDR2 YYREEE (reference sequence). In DNA form, the CDR3 reads TGTGCCAGCAGCGGACAACAGGAGAGAGGTGAAGCTTTCTTT. Translated: CASSGQQERGEAFF.

The sample holds a few counts of this clone. The V and J genes are TRBV27 and TRBJ2-1, with D possibly matching TRBD1 (6 bases). The germline V gene encodes CDR1 MNHEY and CDR2 SMNVEV (reference sequence). This CDR3 contains 15 residues. Trimming took off 9 bases at V and 0 bases at J, with 15 bases between the two ends. CDR3 protein: CASSGGLSSYNEQFF. CDR3 nucleotides: TGTGCCAGTAGTGGGGGCCTAAGCTCCTACAATGAGCAGTTCTTC.

The J gene is TRBJ2-7, the V gene TRBV9, with D maybe TRBD2 (5 bases). There are 12 residues in the CDR3. Trimming removed 4 bases from V and 3 bases from J, with 8 bases in between. Per the germline V gene, CDR1 is SGDLS and CDR2 is YYNGEE. The CDR3: CASSTRDYEQYF. The CDR3, as DNA: TGTGCCAGCAGCACCCGGGACTACGAGCAGTACTTC. The variable domain in full, completed from reference TRBV9 and TRBJ2-7, reads DSGVTQTPKHLITATGQRVTLRCSPRSGDLSVYWYQQSLDQGLQFLIQYYNGEERAKGNILERFSAQQFPDLHSELNLSSLELGDSALYFCASSTRDYEQYFGPGTRLTVT.

The chain uses TRBV12-5 and TRBJ2-1, with 9 nucleotides matching TRBD2. V dropped 1 base and J dropped 8; count of bases not matched to a gene: 6. The CDR3 loop spans 15 amino acids. The germline V gene has CDR1 LGHNT and CDR2 FRNRAP. Here the CDR3 reads CASGLGGLALYEQFF. As DNA, the CDR3 is TGTGCTAGTGGTTTGGGGGGACTAGCTCTTTATGAGCAGTTCTTC.

The V call is TRBV9, the J call TRBJ2-3; 12 bases align to TRBD2. V was pared by 7 bases and J by 2 bases, with 5 bases of the junction left unmatched. Germline loops: CDR1 SGDLS, CDR2 YYNGEE. This CDR3 is 15 amino acids long. CDR3 amino acids: CASQRTSGNTDTQYF. The CDR3 DNA reads TGTGCCAGCCAGAGGACTAGCGGGAACACAGATACGCAGTATTTT. Complete variable domain (other parts from reference TRBV9 and TRBJ2-3): DSGVTQTPKHLITATGQRVTLRCSPRSGDLSVYWYQQSLDQGLQFLIQYYNGEERAKGNILERFSAQQFPDLHSELNLSSLELGDSALYFCASQRTSGNTDTQYFGPGTRLTVL.

V and J are TRBV30 and TRBJ1-1; D is unclear. The CDR3 extends over 15 amino acids. Germline V gene sequence: CDR1 GTSNPN, CDR2 SVGIG (reference sequence). Trimming cost V 2 bases and J 0 bases, with 13 bases left between them. The CDR3 is CAWSSLAILNTEAFF. DNA for the CDR3: TGTGCCTGGAGTTCCCTCGCGATATTGAACACTGAAGCTTTCTTT.

V gene TRBV5-8 combines with J gene TRBJ2-1, with 8 bases identical to TRBD1. This CDR3 is built from 17 residues. Germline V gives CDR1 SGHTS, CDR2 YDEGEE. Trimming cost V 1 base and J 6 bases; bases outside gene matches: 12. Here the CDR3 reads CASSLRDPGQAFNEQFF. CDR3 DNA sequence: TGTGCCAGCAGCTTGAGAGACCCGGGACAGGCCTTCAATGAGCAGTTCTTC.

V usage is TRBV7-9 and J usage is TRBJ1-2; D unresolved. Germline CDR1 SEHNR, CDR2 FQNEAQ (reference sequence). This CDR3 has 16 amino acids. Between the trimmed V and J ends, which lost 4 bases and 1 base, there was a span of 16 bases. CDR3 nucleotides: TGTGCCAGCAGCTCGTCGGACTGGGAAGATAACTATGGCTACACCTTC. Translation gives CASSSSDWEDNYGYTF.

The rearrangement uses TRBV29-1 and TRBJ1-1; D uncertain. Per germline, CDR1 SQVTM and CDR2 ANQGSEA. The V gene lost 1 base and the J gene lost 0 bases, with 12 bases spanning the gap. This CDR3 spans 15 amino acids. This CDR3 is CSVEVFLAMNTEAFF. The DNA for the CDR3 is TGCAGCGTTGAAGTATTTTTAGCTATGAACACTGAAGCTTTCTTT.

The gene calls are TRBV21-1 and TRBJ2-5; the D segment call TRBD1 is taken from the table without a DNA check. TRBV21-1 is labeled a pseudogene. The CDR3 is 15 residues long. The CDR3 spells CASSPTPGGKETQYF. The CDR3 bases are TGTGCCAGCAGCCCAACCCCAGGGGGTAAGGAGACCCAGTACTTC.

V is TRBV25-1 and J is TRBJ1-2; D is unresolved. V gave up 1 base and J gave up 1 base, with 10 bases separating them. This CDR3 has 15 amino acids. The germline V gene has CDR1 MGHDK and CDR2 SYGVNS. For the CDR3, the DNA is TGTGCCAGCAGTGAATTCGGCGGAATTAACTATGGCTACACCTTC. Amino acid sequence: CASSEFGGINYGYTF.

J is TRBJ2-7 and V is TRBV4-1; 10 bases fit TRBD2. CDR1 is MGHRA and CDR2 is YSYEKL in the germline V gene. The junction had 6 bases not matched to a gene; V was cut back by 0 bases and J by 7 bases. This CDR3 spans 15 amino acids. The CDR3 bases are TGCGCCAGCAGCCAAGACCAAGCGGGAGGGAGGGAGCAGTACTTC. Translated, it gives CASSQDQAGGREQYF.

This chain joins TRBV2 and TRBJ1-5, with D perhaps TRBD1 (5 bases). CDR1 is SNHLY, CDR2 FYNNEI, per germline. V was pared by 3 bases and J by 0 bases, with 15 bases between. The CDR3 covers 17 residues. The CDR3 loop reads CASSEDSWDYSNQPQHF. The CDR3, as DNA: TGTGCCAGCAGTGAGGATTCGTGGGACTATAGCAATCAGCCCCAGCATTTT.

The chain has TRBV23-1 and TRBJ1-5; no firm D call. TRBV23-1 is labeled an ORF, and its function is uncertain. The CDR3 is made up of 16 amino acids. Trimming removed 4 bases at V and 0 bases at J, with 13 bases between. As DNA, the CDR3 is TGCGCCAGCAGTCCCACGACGGGTCGTAGCAATCAGCCCCAGCATTTT. It yields the protein CASSPTTGRSNQPQHF.

The rearrangement links TRBV19 to TRBJ2-3, with 8 bases matching TRBD2. Germline trimming cut 5 bases from V and 1 base from J; bases unmatched to any gene: 2. CDR1 is LNHDA, CDR2 SQIVND, per germline (reference sequence). The CDR3 is made up of 14 amino acids. The CDR3, as DNA: TGTGCCAGTAGTGTTAGCGGGGGCACAGATACGCAGTATTTT. Translation: CASSVSGGTDTQYF.

This chain uses TRBV6-6 with TRBJ2-7, with 11 bases that match TRBD2. This CDR3 contains 14 residues. CDR1 MNHNY and CDR2 SVGAGI come from the germline V gene (reference sequence). Trimming at V came to 4 bases and at J to 2 bases, leaving 1 base not matched to a gene. The CDR3 region is CASSLAGGPYEQYF. CDR3 DNA: TGTGCCAGCAGTTTAGCGGGAGGGCCCTACGAGCAGTACTTC.

This clone was seen more than once but under ten times. V is TRBV7-2 and J is TRBJ1-1, with D hard to call. CDR1 is SGHTA, CDR2 FQGNSA, per germline. The CDR3 sequence is 14 residues long. Deletions cut 5 bases from V and 2 bases from J, with 12 bases between. The CDR3 spells CASSQLAGNTEAFF. In DNA form, the CDR3 reads TGTGCCAGCAGCCAGTTGGCAGGTAACACTGAAGCTTTCTTT.

This chain joins TRBV9 and TRBJ2-1; D not resolved. This CDR3 region has 16 residues. CDR1 and CDR2 from the germline V gene are SGDLS and YYNGEE. The ends were cut back, 0 bases at V and 7 bases at J, with 17 bases in the middle. In DNA form, the CDR3 reads TGTGCCAGCAGCGTAGCTCCCCGCTCAGCAGGAAATGAGCAGTTCTTC. Translating gives CASSVAPRSAGNEQFF.

V usage is TRBV6-1 and J usage is TRBJ2-7, with TRBD2 matching 13 bases. The CDR3 consists of 15 residues. Germline CDR1 reads MNHNS; CDR2 reads SASEGT. With 1 base clipped from V and 3 bases from J, the junction kept 0 bases outside the gene matches. CDR3 coding DNA: TGTGCCAGCAGTGAAGGGACTAGCGGGAGCTACGAGCAGTACTTC. Protein: CASSEGTSGSYEQYF.

The gene calls are TRBV6-5 and TRBJ1-2; D might be TRBD1 (6 bases). The CDR3 runs 13 residues. Germline-derived CDR1 and CDR2 are MNHEY and SVGAGI. Trimming pared 7 bases from V and 2 bases from J, leaving 11 bases between. The CDR3 DNA reads TGTGCCAGCACCGGACAGAACAACTATGGCTACACCTTC. It encodes CASTGQNNYGYTF.

The rearrangement uses TRBV6-5 and TRBJ1-1, with TRBD1 matching over 7 bases. V lost 6 bases and J lost 5; bases outside the gene matches: 12. Per the germline V gene, CDR1 is MNHEY and CDR2 is SVGAGI. The CDR3 extends over 15 amino acids. The CDR3 region has the DNA TGTGCCAGCAGGCGGATAACAGGGGTCGTGACTGAAGCTTTCTTT. As protein: CASRRITGVVTEAFF.

The V gene is TRBV5-1, the J gene TRBJ1-1, with a tentative D call TRBD1 (5 bases). V was shortened by 4 bases and J by 5 bases, with 18 bases between the two germline ends. Germline V CDR1 and CDR2: SGHRS, YFSETQ. The CDR3 runs 15 residues. CDR3 amino acids: CASSPPQGGRTEAFF. CDR3 nucleotide sequence: TGCGCCAGCAGCCCACCCCAGGGAGGTAGGACTGAAGCTTTCTTT.

The chain combines TRBV7-8 with TRBJ1-2; D ambiguous. Germline V gene lookup returns CDR1 SGHVS and CDR2 FQNEAQ. The V and J ends lost 4 bases and 8 bases respectively, with 20 bases between them. This CDR3 has 15 amino acids. CDR3 amino acids: CASSSVMGGPGGYTF. The DNA of the CDR3 is TGTGCCAGCAGCTCGGTTATGGGCGGCCCGGGGGGCTACACCTTC.

The chain is built from TRBV2 and TRBJ2-1, with 13 bases aligning to TRBD2. Unmatched junction bases numbered 1, after V lost 3 bases and J lost 5 bases. This CDR3 is 15 amino acids long. CDR1 and CDR2 (germline): SNHLY, FYNNEI. The CDR3 loop reads CASSEGTSGDNEQFF. The DNA of the CDR3 is TGTGCCAGCAGTGAGGGGACTAGCGGGGACAATGAGCAGTTCTTC.

The chain recombines TRBV29-1 with TRBJ2-2, with D unresolved. This CDR3 is 13 amino acids long. Germline-derived CDR1 and CDR2 are SQVTM and ANQGSEA. V was pared by 4 bases and J by 0 bases, with 6 bases between. CDR3 DNA sequence: TGCAGCGTTGTACAAGCGAACACCGGGGAGCTGTTTTTT. Encoded protein: CSVVQANTGELFF.